Listed below are T cell receptor beta chains from one sample, sequenced in a study of Ad26.COV2.S vaccination and SARS-CoV-2 variants. Generated by immunoSEQ multiplex PCR, the TCRdb table keeps only in-frame clones and is missing some. The data show around 250,000 clones, around 85% seen once. Sequencing was performed on peripheral blood, taken in a trial of Ad26.COV2.S vaccine versus placebo. The source of these receptors is a person aged 18-65 years who received the Ad26.COV2.S COVID-19 vaccine or a placebo. Both conserved end residues are part of each CDR3. The D gene is left open where the match is weak. Only some rows state a clone size, as once, few, many or a class for expanded clones.

v_call	clone_size	d_call	j_call	cdr3_aa	cdr3_nt
TRBV7-2	once	TRBD1	TRBJ1-4	CASSRKGARGEKLFF	TGTGCCAGCAGTCGAAAGGGGGCGCGGGGTGAAAAACTGTTTTTT
TRBV7-8	-	-	TRBJ1-1	CASSLAPGMNTEAFF	TGTGCCAGCAGCTTAGCTCCAGGGATGAACACTGAAGCTTTCTTT
TRBV4-3	-	TRBD2	TRBJ2-3	CASSLELAGRTDTQYF	TGCGCCAGCAGCCTCGAACTAGCGGGCCGCACAGATACGCAGTATTTT
TRBV12-5	-	-	TRBJ2-7	CASGGLYEQYF	TGTGCTAGTGGGGGATTATACGAGCAGTACTTC
TRBV14	-	-	TRBJ1-6	CASSQTYRNSPLHF	TGTGCCAGCAGCCAAACATATCGGAATTCACCCCTCCACTTT
TRBV6-2/TRBV6-3	once	-	TRBJ2-3	CASSSPGGVNTQYF	TGTGCCAGCAGTTCCCCAGGGGGGGTAAATACGCAGTATTTT
TRBV29-1	-	TRBD1	TRBJ1-1	CSVGAQGRTEAFF	TGCAGCGTTGGGGCACAGGGGAGGACTGAAGCTTTCTTT
TRBV4-3	once	-	TRBJ1-2	CASSRAGNLNYGYTF	TGCGCCAGCAGCCGGGCCGGGAACCTTAACTATGGCTACACCTTC
TRBV5-4	-	TRBD1	TRBJ2-4	CASSFGDRDWDIQYF	TGTGCCAGCAGCTTCGGGGACAGGGATTGGGACATTCAGTACTTC
TRBV4-1	once	TRBD2	TRBJ2-3	CASSRMLAGGADTQYF	TGCGCCAGCAGCCGGATGTTAGCGGGAGGTGCAGATACGCAGTATTTT
TRBV5-1	-	TRBD2	TRBJ2-3	CASSRGLAGVSDTQYF	TGCGCCAGCAGCCGGGGACTAGCGGGAGTTTCAGATACGCAGTATTTT
TRBV3-1/TRBV3-2	-	TRBD1	TRBJ1-3	CAVGQGVGNTIYF	TGTGCCGTAGGACAGGGGGTTGGAAACACCATATATTTT
TRBV4-1	-	TRBD1	TRBJ2-5	CASSHPRGRQETQYF	TGCGCCAGCAGCCACCCCAGGGGGCGGCAAGAGACCCAGTACTTC
TRBV6-5	-	-	TRBJ2-5	CASRAITRGETQYF	TGTGCCAGCAGGGCGATCACCCGGGGAGAGACCCAGTACTTC